A selection of T cell receptor beta chains follows, all from one sample in a study of human T cells and chemical hapten exposure. MiXCR was run by TCRdb on the RACE reads, yielding one entry per CDR3 protein. Of roughly 100,000 distinct CDR3 sequences in the sample, approximately 36% were seen once. The sample here was whole blood, taken in connection with sensitization to the hapten diphenylcyclopropenone (DPC). These TCRs come from a man aged 40-55 years with alopecia areata. Some clones in this sample may be carry-over from other donors' samples. CDR3s include the opening cysteine and the closing phenylalanine or tryptophan. The D gene is left open where the match is weak. Expanded clones get a size class; other rows say once, few or many, or leave the size out.

cdr3_aa | clone_size | d_call | j_call | v_call
CSATLGQGTTDTQYF | few | TRBD1 | TRBJ2-3 | TRBV20-1
CSVEGGGNQPQHF | few | - | TRBJ1-5 | TRBV29-1
CASGLAGGPNYEQYF | few | TRBD2 | TRBJ2-7 | TRBV2
CASRGEMNTEAFF | few | - | TRBJ1-1 | TRBV6-5
CASSRWGGSSYEQYF | - | TRBD2 | TRBJ2-7 | TRBV6-5
CASSVGVRGETQYF | - | - | TRBJ2-5 | TRBV9
CASSNPGLDIDTQYF | - | TRBD2 | TRBJ2-3 | TRBV6-2/TRBV6-3
CASSDGGLREQYF | - | - | TRBJ2-7 | TRBV2
CSVGGTSGGSTDTQYF | - | TRBD2 | TRBJ2-3 | TRBV29-1
CASSLGSPALNTEAFF | - | - | TRBJ1-1 | TRBV5-1
CASSSPTSENIQYF | - | - | TRBJ2-4 | TRBV12-3/TRBV12-4
CSASSPGATYEQYF | many | - | TRBJ2-7 | TRBV20-1
CASSLGTANTEAFF | many | TRBD1 | TRBJ1-1 | TRBV12-3/TRBV12-4
CASSWLATGELFF | few | - | TRBJ2-2 | TRBV11-1
CASKQVETQYF | few | - | TRBJ2-5 | TRBV10-2
CASSRAGPSPSRWMGEQYF | few | - | TRBJ2-7 | TRBV4-2
CASSSTSGRRYEQYF | - | TRBD2 | TRBJ2-7 | TRBV7-8
CASSQDRRANNEQFF | - | - | TRBJ2-1 | TRBV4-2
CASSQGEGVGQETQYF | few | TRBD2 | TRBJ2-5 | TRBV4-1
CSAREGGSTGGDTQYF | - | TRBD2 | TRBJ2-3 | TRBV20-1
CASSPGTQANEKLFF | - | - | TRBJ1-4 | TRBV7-6
CASSFRTVGNYGYTF | few | - | TRBJ1-2 | TRBV6-5
CSVDGWGTDTQYF | - | - | TRBJ2-3 | TRBV29-1
CASNSGGEWTDTQYF | - | - | TRBJ2-3 | TRBV27
CASSLTPGLAGTSTDTQYF | once | TRBD2 | TRBJ2-3 | TRBV7-3
CATSPKREGPNEQFF | - | TRBD2 | TRBJ2-1 | TRBV24-1
CASSLDKGITEKLFF | few | - | TRBJ1-4 | TRBV7-2
CASSLLQGARGELFF | few | TRBD1 | TRBJ2-2 | TRBV6-5
CASSWTVAGNTIYF | few | - | TRBJ1-3 | TRBV12-3/TRBV12-4
CASSRKAGASTDTQYF | few | TRBD2 | TRBJ2-3 | TRBV7-2
CASSLSLLSADTQYF | few | - | TRBJ2-3 | TRBV7-2
CASSRGLADDNEQFF | - | TRBD2 | TRBJ2-1 | TRBV5-1
CSVQRPAGGPYEQYF | - | TRBD2 | TRBJ2-7 | TRBV20-1
CASSSSPAAEAFF | - | - | TRBJ1-1 | TRBV12-3/TRBV12-4
CASSPQGNTEAFF | few | - | TRBJ1-1 | TRBV18
CASRSDRLRNEQFF | - | TRBD1 | TRBJ2-1 | TRBV6-2/TRBV6-3